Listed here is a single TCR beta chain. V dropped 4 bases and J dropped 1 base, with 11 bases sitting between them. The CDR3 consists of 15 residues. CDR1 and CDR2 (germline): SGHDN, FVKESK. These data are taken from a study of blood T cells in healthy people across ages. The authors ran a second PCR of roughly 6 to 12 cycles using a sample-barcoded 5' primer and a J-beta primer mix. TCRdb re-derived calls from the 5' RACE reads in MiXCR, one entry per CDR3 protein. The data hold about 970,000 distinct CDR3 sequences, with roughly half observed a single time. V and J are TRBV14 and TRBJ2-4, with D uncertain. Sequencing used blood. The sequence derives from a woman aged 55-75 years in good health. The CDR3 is CASSLQTGAKNIQYF. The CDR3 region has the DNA TGTGCCAGCAGCCTCCAGACTGGGGCCAAAAACATTCAGTACTTC.